The 28 T cell receptor beta chains given below trace back to one sample, sequenced in a study of T cell responses to AZD1222 COVID-19 vaccine. Repertoires were generated with immunoSEQ multiplex PCR, while TCRdb's copy carries only in-frame clones and drops some. The table shows over 75,000 clones, with 75% to 90% occurring only once. Specimen: peripheral blood, collected on day 0 of AZD1222 vaccination. The receptors derive from an adult in good health.

CDR3 loop: CASSSRPRGGAGELFF. CDR3 in DNA: TGTGCCAGCAGCTCCCGACCGCGGGGAGGGGCCGGGGAGCTGTTTTTT. The chain has TRBV3-1 (or the pseudogene TRBV3-2) and TRBJ2-2; TRBD2 matches 7 bases. Germline-derived CDR1 and CDR2 are LGHDT and YNNKEL (reference sequence). V lost 5 bases and J lost 6; bases outside the gene matches: 12. The CDR3 is made up of 16 amino acids.

The rearrangement joins TRBV2 to TRBJ2-1; D might be TRBD2 (6 bases). Per the germline V gene, CDR1 is SNHLY and CDR2 is FYNNEI. CDR3 length: 15 amino acids. Trimming shortened V by 5 bases and J by 0 bases, and 11 bases separated the two germline ends. The CDR3 DNA sequence: TGTGCCAGCAGTTTGGAGGGGAGCTCCTACAATGAGCAGTTCTTC. This sequence encodes CASSLEGSSYNEQFF.

The chain combines TRBV5-6 with TRBJ2-5; 7 bases map to TRBD1. CDR1 SGHDT and CDR2 YYEEEE come from the germline V gene. This CDR3 contains 14 residues. Trimming at V came to 0 bases and at J to 1 base, leaving 0 bases not matched to a gene. This chain's CDR3 is CASSLGDSQETQYF. The DNA for the CDR3 is TGTGCCAGCAGCTTGGGGGACAGCCAAGAGACCCAGTACTTC.

The CDR3, as DNA: TGTGCCAGCAGTTTACGACTAGCGGGGGGGCATGAGCAGTTCTTC. As protein: CASSLRLAGGHEQFF. The chain is built from TRBV27 and TRBJ2-1; 14 bases agree with TRBD2. J lost 8 bases, V lost 2 bases, and 2 bases had no gene match. Germline lookup yields CDR1 MNHEY and CDR2 SMNVEV (reference sequence). The CDR3 is 15 amino acids.

The sample holds a few counts of this clone. V usage is TRBV24-1 and J usage is TRBJ2-1, with 12 nucleotides matching TRBD2. The CDR3 covers 13 residues. Trimming cost V 4 bases and J 12 bases; bases outside gene matches: 3. Germline V gene sequence: CDR1 KGHDR, CDR2 SFDVKD. The CDR3 is CATSESGLAGQFF. CDR3 nucleotide sequence: TGTGCCACCAGTGAGTCGGGACTAGCGGGGCAGTTCTTC.

The rearrangement links TRBV2 to TRBJ1-2, with D perhaps TRBD1 (5 bases). The CDR3 totals 11 residues. Trimming left V 11 bases short and J 8 bases short, with 15 bases between. Germline-derived CDR1 and CDR2 are SNHLY and FYNNEI. The CDR3 DNA reads TGTGCCGGTCGGGGGGAAGGGGGCTACACCTTC. Residues: CAGRGEGGYTF.

The V and J genes are TRBV5-1 and TRBJ2-1, with 8 bases lining up with TRBD2. The CDR3 has 16 amino acids. Germline CDR1 reads SGHRS; CDR2 reads YFSETQ. J was trimmed by 0 bases and V by 4 bases; bases with no gene match: 6. CDR3 amino acids: CASSRTGTSSYNEQFF. DNA for the CDR3: TGCGCCAGCAGCCGAACCGGGACTAGCTCCTACAATGAGCAGTTCTTC. Full variable domain (remainder filled in from reference TRBV5-1 and TRBJ2-1): KAGVTQTPRYLIKTRGQQVTLSCSPISGHRSVSWYQQTPGQGLQFLFEYFSETQRNKGNFPGRFSGRQFSNSRSEMNVSTLELGDSALYLCASSRTGTSSYNEQFFGPGTRLTVL.

J is TRBJ1-3 and V is TRBV5-1; perhaps TRBD1 as D (6 bases). Germline CDR1 and CDR2: SGHRS and YFSETQ. This CDR3 is built from 16 residues. V was shortened by 1 base and J by 0 bases, with 11 bases between the two germline ends. CDR3 protein: CASSLTGMSSGNTIYF. CDR3 nucleotides: TGCGCCAGCAGCTTGACAGGGATGAGCTCTGGAAACACCATATATTTT.

The chain combines TRBV5-1 with TRBJ1-1; weak D call: TRBD1 (5 bases). This CDR3 has 15 amino acids. The germline V gene encodes CDR1 SGHRS and CDR2 YFSETQ. Trimming took off 0 bases at V and 1 base at J, with 10 bases between the two ends. DNA for the CDR3: TGCGCCAGCAGCTTGGGGGACTCCAGGAACACTGAAGCTTTCTTT. Protein sequence: CASSLGDSRNTEAFF.

This clone was counted between two and nine times. The gene calls are TRBV4-1 and TRBJ1-2; 12 bases are shared with TRBD1. The CDR3 sequence is 19 residues long. The junction had 10 bases not matched to a gene; V was cut back by 0 bases and J by 2 bases. Germline-derived CDR1 and CDR2 are MGHRA and YSYEKL. In DNA, the CDR3 is TGCGCCAGCAGCCAAGATTGGGGGACAGGGGGCGCGTCGAACTATGGCTACACCTTC. Translating it yields CASSQDWGTGGASNYGYTF.

The J gene is TRBJ2-3, the V gene TRBV24-1; 10 bases align to TRBD1. Germline V gives CDR1 KGHDR, CDR2 SFDVKD. The CDR3 covers 13 residues. V shed 9 bases, J shed 6 bases, and the junction held 5 bases outside the gene matches. The CDR3 DNA reads as TGTGCCACCGGGGACAGGGGAGCGGATACGCAGTATTTT. Amino acid sequence: CATGDRGADTQYF.

This chain connects TRBV7-9 to TRBJ2-5; 10 nucleotides line up with TRBD2. The trim removed 1 base at V and 2 bases at J, leaving 1 base unmatched. The germline gives CDR1 SEHNR, CDR2 FQNEAQ (reference sequence). The CDR3 length is 15 residues. The CDR3 here is CASSLGAGGQETQYF. CDR3 coding DNA: TGTGCCAGCAGCTTAGGAGCGGGGGGGCAAGAGACCCAGTACTTC.

V is TRBV20-1 and J is TRBJ2-1, with TRBD2 as a possible D gene (6 bases). Germline V CDR1 and CDR2: DFQATT, SNEGSKA (reference sequence). The CDR3 covers 12 residues. V was trimmed by 3 bases and J by 3 bases, leaving 6 bases between them. The CDR3 here is CSASSGYNEQFF. CDR3 in DNA: TGCAGTGCTAGTAGCGGCTACAATGAGCAGTTCTTC.

For the CDR3, the DNA is TGTGCCAGCAGCTTAAGCCGGGGTTATACAATGACTAAGGGGGAGCAGTTCTTC. It specifies CASSLSRGYTMTKGEQFF. The J gene is TRBJ2-1, the V gene TRBV7-9; either TRBD1 or TRBD2 may supply D (5 bases each). Per the germline V gene, CDR1 is SEHNR and CDR2 is FQNEAQ (reference sequence). The V and J ends lost 2 bases and 10 bases respectively, with 27 bases between them. The CDR3 runs 18 residues.

This clone was seen more than once but under ten times. The rearrangement uses TRBV2 and TRBJ2-5; TRBD1 aligns across 10 bases. The junction had 4 bases not matched to a gene; V was cut back by 4 bases and J by 5 bases. Germline assignment: CDR1 SNHLY and CDR2 FYNNEI. This CDR3 has 14 amino acids. For the CDR3, the DNA is TGTGCCAGCAGTGGACAGGGGGCTCGGGAGACCCAGTACTTC. Translated: CASSGQGARETQYF.

J is TRBJ2-2 and V is TRBV10-3; D remains ambiguous. Per the germline V gene, CDR1 is ENHRY and CDR2 is SYGVKD. V lost 2 bases, J lost 4 bases, and 8 bases lay in between. The length of the CDR3 is 14 residues. The CDR3 sequence is CAISEEPSTGELFF. The CDR3 coding sequence is TGTGCCATCAGTGAGGAGCCTTCCACCGGGGAGCTGTTTTTT.

This chain uses TRBV27 with TRBJ2-7; D is perhaps TRBD1 or TRBD2 (6 bases each). V lost 4 bases to trimming and J lost 8 bases, with 15 bases between them. Looked up from germline, CDR1 is MNHEY and CDR2 is SMNVEV (reference sequence). CDR3 length: 13 residues. The CDR3 reads CASSYKVGGQQYF. The CDR3, as DNA: TGTGCCAGCAGTTATAAGGTAGGGGGGCAGCAGTACTTC.

This chain joins TRBV11-1 and TRBJ1-1, with 10 positions matching TRBD1. In germline, CDR1 is SGHAT, CDR2 FQDESV (reference sequence). The V segment lost 7 bases and the J segment 12 bases; nucleotides outside the gene matches: 11. The CDR3 contains 13 residues. CDR3 region: CASIRRDRGETFF. CDR3 DNA sequence: TGTGCCAGCATCCGAAGGGACAGGGGAGAAACTTTCTTT.

The chain is built from TRBV10-3 and TRBJ2-3; D is perhaps TRBD1 or TRBD2 (5 bases each). Germline-derived CDR1 and CDR2 are ENHRY and SYGVKD. The CDR3 is 15 amino acids. V shed 0 bases and J shed 1 base, with 8 bases lying between them. This CDR3 is CAISESRGGTDTQYF. The CDR3, as DNA: TGTGCCATCAGTGAGTCGAGAGGGGGCACAGATACGCAGTATTTT.

The V gene is TRBV6-1, the J gene TRBJ2-3; tentatively, D is TRBD1 (6 bases). The germline V gene has CDR1 MNHNS and CDR2 SASEGT. V was pared by 2 bases and J by 0 bases, with 9 bases between. The CDR3 loop spans 15 amino acids. The CDR3 spells CASSERQASTDTQYF. CDR3 nucleotide sequence: TGTGCCAGCAGTGAACGACAGGCGAGCACAGATACGCAGTATTTT.

With respect to this clone: Distinct nucleotide sequences in the sample also encode this CDR3. The rearrangement joins TRBV14 to TRBJ1-2; TRBD1 is a possible D gene (5 bases). Looked up from germline, CDR1 is SGHDN and CDR2 is FVKESK. The CDR3 loop spans 13 amino acids. Between the trimmed V and J ends, which lost 4 bases and 1 base, there was a span of 7 bases. Here the CDR3 reads CASSPGGNYGYTF. The CDR3, as DNA: TGTGCCAGCAGCCCCGGGGGTAACTATGGCTACACCTTC. Full variable domain (rest looked up from reference TRBV14 and TRBJ1-2): EAGVTQFPSHSVIEKGQTVTLRCDPISGHDNLYWYRRVMGKEIKFLLHFVKESKQDESGMPNNRFLAERTGGTYSTLKVQPAELEDSGVYFCASSPGGNYGYTFGSGTRLTVV.

The rearrangement links TRBV6-1 to TRBJ2-5; D could derive from TRBD1 or TRBD2 (5 bases each). The CDR3 is 15 residues long. CDR1 is MNHNS, CDR2 SASEGT, per germline. Trimming removed 1 base at V and 5 bases at J, with 14 bases between. The CDR3 bases are TGTGCCAGCAGTGAAGTTTTCGGGACGGGTGAGACCCAGTACTTC. Translated: CASSEVFGTGETQYF.

The J gene is TRBJ1-2, the V gene TRBV5-1; D gene uncertain. This CDR3 has 13 amino acids. V was shortened by 1 base and J by 6 bases, with 10 bases between the two germline ends. Germline V gives CDR1 SGHRS, CDR2 YFSETQ. The CDR3 nucleotides read TGCGCCAGCAGCTTGTGGCAGGAGGATGGCTACACCTTC. Its translation: CASSLWQEDGYTF.

The rearrangement uses TRBV19 and TRBJ1-1, with no clear D. The CDR3 length is 14 residues. Trimming took 3 bases from V and 5 from J, leaving 13 bases between them. Germline loops: CDR1 LNHDA, CDR2 SQIVND (reference sequence). The CDR3 region is CASSIFALGTEAFF. CDR3 nucleotides: TGTGCCAGTAGTATTTTTGCGCTTGGGACTGAAGCTTTCTTT.

The chain has TRBV21-1 and TRBJ1-5. TRBV21-1 is deemed a pseudogene. The CDR3 extends over 15 amino acids. This CDR3 is CASSKAAGSNQPQHF. Written as DNA, the CDR3 is TGTGCCAGCAGCAAAGCAGCGGGTAGCAATCAGCCCCAGCATTTT.

The rearrangement uses TRBV29-1 and TRBJ1-1; no clear D. This CDR3 has 11 amino acids. With 4 bases removed from V and 2 bases from J, the gap between germline ends came to 5 bases. Germline assignment: CDR1 SQVTM and CDR2 ANQGSEA. Written as DNA, the CDR3 is TGCAGCGTTGCGGATAACACTGAAGCTTTCTTT. Its translation is CSVADNTEAFF.

The rearrangement uses TRBV14 and TRBJ1-6, with 12 nucleotides matching TRBD1. CDR3 size: 19 residues. J lost 9 bases, V lost 1 base, and 13 bases had no gene match. CDR1 is SGHDN and CDR2 is FVKESK in the germline V gene. The CDR3 DNA reads as TGTGCCAGCAGCCAAGGGTCCCCTCGGGACAGGGGGCAAGGTTCACCCCTCCACTTT. Encoded protein: CASSQGSPRDRGQGSPLHF.

The J gene is TRBJ1-1, the V gene TRBV19; D is undetermined. Trimming cost V 5 bases and J 7 bases, with 8 bases left between them. The CDR3 runs 11 residues. The germline V gene has CDR1 LNHDA and CDR2 SQIVND (reference sequence). The CDR3 nucleotides read TGTGCCAGTAGTCAAGTAGTTGAAGCTTTCTTT. It is translated as CASSQVVEAFF.